Below, 17 T cell receptor beta chains from the same sample are listed, as sequenced in a study of blood T cells in healthy people across ages. With a J-beta primer mix and a sample-barcoded 5' primer, a second PCR ran about 7 to 11 cycles. TCRdb itself ran the 5' RACE reads through MiXCR, one entry per CDR3 protein. This sample has 1.2 million to 1.5 million distinct CDR3 sequences, with approximately 59% found just once. Sequencing was carried out using blood. The source is a man aged 18 to 35 in good health.

The sample holds a few counts of this clonotype. The chain carries TRBV4-3 and TRBJ2-7; TRBD1 matches 8 bases. Trimming removed 0 bases from V and 7 bases from J; junction bases left unmatched: 5. The CDR3 spans 14 residues. Germline loops: CDR1 LGHNA, CDR2 YSLEER. CDR3 protein: CASSQDPRGPEQYF. The CDR3 nucleotides are TGCGCCAGCAGCCAAGATCCCAGGGGGCCAGAGCAGTACTTC.

The chain carries TRBV7-2 and TRBJ2-1, with 11 bases aligning to TRBD2. The CDR3 sequence is 16 residues long. Germline trimming cut 4 bases from V and 3 bases from J; bases unmatched to any gene: 5. Germline V gives CDR1 SGHTA, CDR2 FQGNSA. The CDR3 reads CASSSRLAGLYNEQFF. The CDR3 nucleotides read TGTGCCAGCAGCTCCCGACTAGCGGGGCTCTACAATGAGCAGTTCTTC.

The chain has TRBV27 and TRBJ2-3; D is ambiguous. Germline V gene data show CDR1 as MNHEY and CDR2 as SMNVEV (reference sequence). This CDR3 has 13 residues. Deletions cut 5 bases from V and 2 bases from J, with 8 bases between. The CDR3 reads CASSTHPTDTQYF. The CDR3 DNA reads as TGTGCCAGCAGTACCCATCCCACAGATACGCAGTATTTT.

The V gene is TRBV4-1, the J gene TRBJ2-7, with a possible D match to TRBD1 (6 bases). The CDR3 has 15 residues. CDR1 MGHRA and CDR2 YSYEKL come from the germline V gene. V shed 1 base and J shed 2 bases, with 12 bases lying between them. This CDR3 is CASSQGGTGPYEQYF. CDR3 nucleotide sequence: TGCGCCAGCAGCCAAGGGGGTACAGGGCCCTACGAGCAGTACTTC.

Only a few counts were recorded for this clonotype. The chain employs TRBV6-4 and TRBJ2-5; 16 bases agree with TRBD2. The J call may be faulty, since TRBJ2-1 better matches the DNA end. The CDR3 sequence is 16 residues long. The germline CDR1 and CDR2 sequences are MRHNA and SNTAGT. The CDR3 nucleotides read TGTGCCAGAGATGGGACTAGCGGGAGGGTTATGAATGAGCAGTTCTTC. Translated, it gives CARDGTSGRVMNEQFF.

The chain couples TRBV29-1 to TRBJ2-7; D is perhaps TRBD1 or TRBD2 (5 bases each). CDR1 and CDR2 (germline): SQVTM, ANQGSEA. V lost 7 bases and J lost 6, with 16 bases in between. CDR3 size: 12 residues. CDR3 bases: TGCAGCGGGGGACCGGGACCCGGCGAGCAGTACTTC. Its protein product is CSGGPGPGEQYF.

This clonotype was counted a few times. The chain joins TRBV27 to TRBJ2-5, with D unresolved. Germline V CDR1 and CDR2: MNHEY, SMNVEV (reference sequence). This CDR3 is 14 amino acids long. Trimming took off 2 bases at V and 11 bases at J, with 18 bases between the two ends. This CDR3 reads CASSLAGDRFGQYF. The CDR3 coding sequence is TGTGCCAGCAGTTTAGCTGGGGATCGGTTTGGGCAGTACTTC.

The V gene is TRBV11-3, the J gene TRBJ2-1; 11 nucleotides line up with TRBD2. This CDR3 contains 15 residues. Germline CDR1 reads SGHNT; CDR2 reads YENEEA. J was trimmed by 10 bases and V by 0 bases; bases with no gene match: 5. The CDR3 is CASSLDRGLAEEQFF. CDR3 sequence (DNA): TGTGCCAGCAGCTTAGATCGGGGACTAGCGGAAGAGCAGTTCTTC.

The chain carries TRBV5-1 and TRBJ2-1; 7 bases line up with TRBD1. The J call may be wrong; the DNA end is better matched by TRBJ2-7. CDR3 length: 14 residues. Germline CDR1 and CDR2: SGHRS and YFSETQ. This chain's CDR3 is CASSNPGTDYEQYF. The CDR3 nucleotides read TGCGCCAGCAGCAATCCCGGGACAGACTACGAGCAGTACTTC.

This rearrangement joins TRBV20-1 to TRBJ2-5; D gene uncertain. Germline CDR1 is DFQATT and CDR2 is SNEGSKA (reference sequence). The CDR3 extends over 14 amino acids. The ends were cut back, 4 bases at V and 11 bases at J, with 23 bases in the middle. The CDR3 DNA is TGCAGTGCTACGGAGCAGCGAGAGCTCAATGAGCAGTACTTC. This translates into CSATEQRELNEQYF.

This clonotype was observed a handful of times. The chain employs TRBV29-1 and TRBJ2-1; D is unresolved. Germline CDR1 reads SQVTM; CDR2 reads ANQGSEA. This CDR3 comprises 12 residues. Trimming removed 4 bases from V and 6 bases from J, with 10 bases in between. This CDR3 is CSVGGFGNEQFF. In DNA form, the CDR3 reads TGCAGCGTTGGAGGCTTTGGCAATGAGCAGTTCTTC.

The V call is TRBV27, the J call TRBJ1-6; D is unresolved. Germline-derived CDR1 and CDR2 are MNHEY and SMNVEV (reference sequence). V was trimmed by 0 bases and J by 11 bases, leaving 14 bases between them. There are 15 residues in the CDR3. CDR3: CASSLSPGLRTPLHF. CDR3 DNA: TGTGCCAGCAGTTTATCCCCCGGCTTAAGAACACCCCTCCACTTT.

The chain carries TRBV29-1 and TRBJ1-1; D gene uncertain. The CDR3 has 12 residues. From germline, CDR1 is SQVTM and CDR2 ANQGSEA. Trimming left V 7 bases short and J 0 bases short, with 9 bases between. CDR3 amino acids: CSGGSVNTEAFF. CDR3 sequence (DNA): TGCAGCGGCGGCTCGGTGAACACTGAAGCTTTCTTT.

The rearrangement uses TRBV4-1 and TRBJ1-2; D not resolved. CDR3 length: 16 residues. The V end was cut by 0 bases, the J end by 7 bases, with 18 bases between. Germline V gene data show CDR1 as MGHRA and CDR2 as YSYEKL. CDR3 region: CASSQEQVRGAGGYTF. In DNA form, the CDR3 reads TGCGCCAGCAGCCAAGAACAAGTGCGGGGTGCGGGTGGCTACACCTTC.

The table lists this clonotype with a few counts. The V gene is TRBV14, the J gene TRBJ2-1, with D perhaps assigned TRBD1 or TRBD2 (5 bases each). V gave up 6 bases and J gave up 0 bases, with 12 bases separating them. The CDR3 has 15 residues. Germline V gene lookup returns CDR1 SGHDN and CDR2 FVKESK. CDR3 amino acids: CASSQGRSSYNEQFF. CDR3 nucleotide sequence: TGTGCCAGCAGTCAGGGACGGAGCTCCTACAATGAGCAGTTCTTC.

The chain uses TRBV9 and TRBJ2-2; D gene uncertain. The CDR3 contains 15 residues. The V end was cut by 0 bases, the J end by 7 bases, with 13 bases between. The germline V gene encodes CDR1 SGDLS and CDR2 YYNGEE. The CDR3 loop reads CASSVAAEAVGELFF. CDR3 coding DNA: TGTGCCAGCAGCGTAGCGGCAGAGGCGGTCGGGGAGCTGTTTTTT.

V usage is TRBV20-1 and J usage is TRBJ1-2, with TRBD1 as a possible D gene (6 bases). Germline V gene sequence: CDR1 DFQATT, CDR2 SNEGSKA (reference sequence). The CDR3 has 13 residues. With 3 bases removed from V and 8 bases from J, the gap between germline ends came to 16 bases. CDR3 nucleotide sequence: TGCAGTGCTAGTACAGGGCCACTCGTAGGCTACACCTTC. Protein: CSASTGPLVGYTF.